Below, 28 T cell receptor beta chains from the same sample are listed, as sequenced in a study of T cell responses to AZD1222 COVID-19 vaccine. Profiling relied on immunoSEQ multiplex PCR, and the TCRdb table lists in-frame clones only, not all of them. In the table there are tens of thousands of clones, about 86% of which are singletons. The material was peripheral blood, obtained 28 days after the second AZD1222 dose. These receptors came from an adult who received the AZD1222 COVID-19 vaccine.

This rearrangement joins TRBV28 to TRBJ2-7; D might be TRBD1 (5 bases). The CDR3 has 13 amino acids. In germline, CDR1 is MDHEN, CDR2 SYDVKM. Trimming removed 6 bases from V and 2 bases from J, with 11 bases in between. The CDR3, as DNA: TGTGCCAGCAGAATAGGGGAACCCTACGAGCAGTACTTC. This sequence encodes CASRIGEPYEQYF.

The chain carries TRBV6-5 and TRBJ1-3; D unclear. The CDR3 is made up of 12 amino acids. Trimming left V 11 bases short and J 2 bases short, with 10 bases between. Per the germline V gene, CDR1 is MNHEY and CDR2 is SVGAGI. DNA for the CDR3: TGTGCCGCCATAGCCCCTGGAAACACCATATATTTT. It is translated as CAAIAPGNTIYF.

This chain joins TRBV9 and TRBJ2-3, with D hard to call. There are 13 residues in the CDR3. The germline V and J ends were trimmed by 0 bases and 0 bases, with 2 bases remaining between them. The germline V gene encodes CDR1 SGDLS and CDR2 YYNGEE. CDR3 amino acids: CASSVDSTDTQYF. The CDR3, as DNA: TGTGCCAGCAGCGTAGACAGCACAGATACGCAGTATTTT.

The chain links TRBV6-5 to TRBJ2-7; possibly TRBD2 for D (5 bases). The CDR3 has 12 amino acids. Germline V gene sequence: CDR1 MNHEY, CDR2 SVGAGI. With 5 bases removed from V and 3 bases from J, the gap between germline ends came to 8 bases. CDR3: CASSTAVYEQYF. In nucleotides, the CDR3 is TGTGCCAGCAGTACAGCGGTCTACGAGCAGTACTTC.

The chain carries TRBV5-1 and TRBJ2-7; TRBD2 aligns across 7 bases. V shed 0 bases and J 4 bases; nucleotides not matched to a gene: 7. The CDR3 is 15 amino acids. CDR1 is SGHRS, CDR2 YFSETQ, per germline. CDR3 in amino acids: CASSLEPSGQYEQYF. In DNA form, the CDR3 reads TGCGCCAGCAGCTTGGAGCCTAGCGGACAATACGAGCAGTACTTC.

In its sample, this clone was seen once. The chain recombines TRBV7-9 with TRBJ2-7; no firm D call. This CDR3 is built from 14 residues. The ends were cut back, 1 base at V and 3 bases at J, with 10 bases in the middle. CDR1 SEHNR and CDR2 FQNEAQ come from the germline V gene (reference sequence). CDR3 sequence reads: CASSLGALNYEQYF. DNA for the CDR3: TGTGCCAGCAGCTTAGGCGCACTCAACTACGAGCAGTACTTC.

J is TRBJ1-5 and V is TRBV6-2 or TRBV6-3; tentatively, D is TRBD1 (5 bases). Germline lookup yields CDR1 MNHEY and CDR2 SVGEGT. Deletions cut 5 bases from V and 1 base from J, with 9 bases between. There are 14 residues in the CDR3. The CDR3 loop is CASSDSRSNQPQHF. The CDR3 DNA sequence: TGTGCCAGCAGTGACAGCCGCAGCAATCAGCCCCAGCATTTT.

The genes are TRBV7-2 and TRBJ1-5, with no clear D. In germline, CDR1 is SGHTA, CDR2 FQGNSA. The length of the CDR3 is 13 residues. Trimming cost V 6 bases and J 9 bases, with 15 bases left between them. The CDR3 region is CASRSGEGRPQHF. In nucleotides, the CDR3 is TGTGCCAGCAGGTCCGGGGAAGGCCGGCCCCAGCATTTT.

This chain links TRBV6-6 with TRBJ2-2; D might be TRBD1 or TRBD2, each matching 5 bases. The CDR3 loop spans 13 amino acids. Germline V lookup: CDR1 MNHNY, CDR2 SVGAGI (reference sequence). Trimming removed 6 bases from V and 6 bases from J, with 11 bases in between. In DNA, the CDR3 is TGTGCCAGCAGCTCAGTGGGGGCCGGGGAGCTGTTTTTT. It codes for CASSSVGAGELFF.

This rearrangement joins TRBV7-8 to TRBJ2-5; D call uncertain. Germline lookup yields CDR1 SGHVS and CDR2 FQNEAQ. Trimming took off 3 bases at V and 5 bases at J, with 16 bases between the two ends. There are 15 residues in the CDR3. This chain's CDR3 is CASSLGGVPTETQYF. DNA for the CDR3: TGTGCCAGCAGCTTGGGTGGTGTGCCAACTGAGACCCAGTACTTC.

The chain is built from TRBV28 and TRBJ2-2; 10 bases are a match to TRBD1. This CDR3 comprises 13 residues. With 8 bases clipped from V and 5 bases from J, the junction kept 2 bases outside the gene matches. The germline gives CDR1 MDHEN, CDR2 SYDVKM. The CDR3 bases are TGTGCCAGCGGACAGGGGGTGACCGGGGAGCTGTTTTTT. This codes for CASGQGVTGELFF.

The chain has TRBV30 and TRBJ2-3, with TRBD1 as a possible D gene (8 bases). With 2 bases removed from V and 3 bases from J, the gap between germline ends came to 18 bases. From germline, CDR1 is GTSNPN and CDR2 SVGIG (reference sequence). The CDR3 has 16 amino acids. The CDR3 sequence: CAWSRLSGTGTDTQYF. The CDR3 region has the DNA TGTGCCTGGAGTCGCTTAAGCGGGACAGGAACAGATACGCAGTATTTT. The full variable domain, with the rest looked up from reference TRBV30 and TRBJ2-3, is SQTIHQWPATLVQPVGSPLSLECTVEGTSNPNLYWYRQAAGRGLQLLFYSVGIGQISSEVPQNLSASRPQDRQFILSSKKLLLSDSGFYLCAWSRLSGTGTDTQYFGPGTRLTVL.

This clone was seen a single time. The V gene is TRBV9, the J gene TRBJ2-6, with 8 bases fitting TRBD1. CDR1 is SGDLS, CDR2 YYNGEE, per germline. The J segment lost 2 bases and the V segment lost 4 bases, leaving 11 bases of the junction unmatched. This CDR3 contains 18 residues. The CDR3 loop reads CASSPRGQGAAGANVLTF. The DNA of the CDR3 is TGTGCCAGCAGCCCGAGAGGGCAGGGGGCAGCTGGGGCCAACGTCCTGACTTTC.

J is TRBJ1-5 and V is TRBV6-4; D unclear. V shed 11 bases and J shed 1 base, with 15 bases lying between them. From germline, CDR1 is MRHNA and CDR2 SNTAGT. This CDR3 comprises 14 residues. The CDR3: CASSLGLSNQPQHF. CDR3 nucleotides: TGTGCCTCTAGCTTGGGTTTAAGCAATCAGCCCCAGCATTTT.

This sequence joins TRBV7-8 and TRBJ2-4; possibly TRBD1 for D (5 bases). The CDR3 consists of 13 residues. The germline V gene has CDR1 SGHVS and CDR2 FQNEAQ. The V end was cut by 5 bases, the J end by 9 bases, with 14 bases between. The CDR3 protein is CASSPAGNGIQYF. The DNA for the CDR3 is TGTGCCAGCAGCCCAGCAGGGAATGGCATTCAGTACTTC.

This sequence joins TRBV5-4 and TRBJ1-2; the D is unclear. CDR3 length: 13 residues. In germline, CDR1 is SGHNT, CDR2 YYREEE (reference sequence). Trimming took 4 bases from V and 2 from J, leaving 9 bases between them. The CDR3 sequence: CASSKDTNYGYTF. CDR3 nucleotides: TGTGCCAGCAGCAAAGACACCAACTATGGCTACACCTTC. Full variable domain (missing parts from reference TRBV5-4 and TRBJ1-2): ETGVTQSPTHLIKTRGQQVTLRCSSQSGHNTVSWYQQALGQGPQFIFQYYREEENGRGNFPPRFSGLQFPNYSSELNVNALELDDSALYLCASSKDTNYGYTFGSGTRLTVV.

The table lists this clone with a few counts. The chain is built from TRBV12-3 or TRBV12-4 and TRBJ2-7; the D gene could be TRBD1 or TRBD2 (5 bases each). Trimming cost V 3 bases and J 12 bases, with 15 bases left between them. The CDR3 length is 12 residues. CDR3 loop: CASSFEGPGRYF. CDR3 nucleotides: TGTGCCAGCAGTTTTGAGGGGCCAGGTCGGTACTTC.

The CDR3 DNA is TGTGCCAGCAGCTTGGGTGCGGTGGACTACAGTGAAGCTTTCTTT. Its protein product is CASSLGAVDYSEAFF. The V gene is TRBV5-6, the J gene TRBJ1-1; D ambiguous. The CDR3 spans 15 residues. Germline CDR1 is SGHDT and CDR2 is YYEEEE. Trimming removed 0 bases from V and 7 bases from J, with 16 bases in between.

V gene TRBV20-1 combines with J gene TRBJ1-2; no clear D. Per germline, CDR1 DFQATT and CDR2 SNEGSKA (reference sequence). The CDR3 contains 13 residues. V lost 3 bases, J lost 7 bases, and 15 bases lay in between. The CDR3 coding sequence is TGCAGTGCTAGTGTTAGGGAGACTCGTGGCTACACCTTC. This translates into CSASVRETRGYTF.

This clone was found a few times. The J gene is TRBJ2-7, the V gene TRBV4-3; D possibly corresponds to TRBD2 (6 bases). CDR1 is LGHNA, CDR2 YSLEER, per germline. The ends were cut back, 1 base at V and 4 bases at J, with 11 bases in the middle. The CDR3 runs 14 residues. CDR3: CASSQGRSGYEQYF. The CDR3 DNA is TGCGCCAGCAGCCAAGGTCGTAGCGGTTACGAGCAGTACTTC.

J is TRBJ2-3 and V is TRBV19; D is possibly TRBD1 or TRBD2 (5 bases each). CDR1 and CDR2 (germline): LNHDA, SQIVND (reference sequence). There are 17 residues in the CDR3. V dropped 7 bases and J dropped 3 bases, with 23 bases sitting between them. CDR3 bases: TGTGCCAGTACCGGACAATCGAGCCGGGGTCCTACAGATACGCAGTATTTT. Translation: CASTGQSSRGPTDTQYF.

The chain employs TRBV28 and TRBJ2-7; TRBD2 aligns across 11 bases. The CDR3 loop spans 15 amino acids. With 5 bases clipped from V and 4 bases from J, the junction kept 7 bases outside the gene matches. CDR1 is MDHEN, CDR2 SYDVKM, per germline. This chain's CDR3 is CASSRRTSGSYEQYF. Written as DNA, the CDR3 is TGTGCCAGCAGTCGTCGGACTAGCGGGTCTTACGAGCAGTACTTC.

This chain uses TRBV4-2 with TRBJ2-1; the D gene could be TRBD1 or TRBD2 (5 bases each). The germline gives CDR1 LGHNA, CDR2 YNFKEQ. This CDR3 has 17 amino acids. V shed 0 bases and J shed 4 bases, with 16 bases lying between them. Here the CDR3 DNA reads TGTGCCAGCAGCCAAGATACAAATCTGGGGGAATACAATGAGCAGTTCTTC. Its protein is CASSQDTNLGEYNEQFF.

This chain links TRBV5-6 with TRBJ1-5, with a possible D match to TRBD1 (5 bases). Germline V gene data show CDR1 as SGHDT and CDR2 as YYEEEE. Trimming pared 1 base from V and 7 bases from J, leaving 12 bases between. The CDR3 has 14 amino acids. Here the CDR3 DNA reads TGTGCCAGCAGCTTGACCCAGGGTGGCCAGCCCCAGCATTTT. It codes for CASSLTQGGQPQHF.

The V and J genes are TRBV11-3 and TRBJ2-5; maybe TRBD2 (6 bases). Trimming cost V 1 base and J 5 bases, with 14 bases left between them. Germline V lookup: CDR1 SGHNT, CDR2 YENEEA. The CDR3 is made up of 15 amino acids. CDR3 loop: CASSLVGGGVETQYF. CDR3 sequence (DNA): TGTGCCAGCAGCTTAGTAGGCGGAGGGGTCGAGACCCAGTACTTC.

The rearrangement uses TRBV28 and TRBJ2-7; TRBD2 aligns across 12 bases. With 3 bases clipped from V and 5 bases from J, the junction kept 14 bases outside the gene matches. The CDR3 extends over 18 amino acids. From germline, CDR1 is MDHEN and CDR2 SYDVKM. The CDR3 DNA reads TGTGCCAGCAGTTTTTCCCTCCTAGCGGGGGGGATCGTCGACGAGCAGTACTTC. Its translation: CASSFSLLAGGIVDEQYF.

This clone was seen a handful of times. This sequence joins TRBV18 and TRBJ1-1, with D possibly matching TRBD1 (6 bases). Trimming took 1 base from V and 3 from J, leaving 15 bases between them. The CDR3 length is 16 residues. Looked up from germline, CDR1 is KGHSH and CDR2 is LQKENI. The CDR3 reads CASSPLGGPEDTEAFF. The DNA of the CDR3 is TGTGCCAGCTCACCACTTGGGGGGCCCGAAGACACTGAAGCTTTCTTT.

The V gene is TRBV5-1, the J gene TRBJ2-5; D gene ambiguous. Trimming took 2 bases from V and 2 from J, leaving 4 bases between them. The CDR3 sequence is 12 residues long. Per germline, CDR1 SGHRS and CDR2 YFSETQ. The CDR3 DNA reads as TGCGCCAGCAGCTTACTACAAGAGACCCAGTACTTC. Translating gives CASSLLQETQYF.